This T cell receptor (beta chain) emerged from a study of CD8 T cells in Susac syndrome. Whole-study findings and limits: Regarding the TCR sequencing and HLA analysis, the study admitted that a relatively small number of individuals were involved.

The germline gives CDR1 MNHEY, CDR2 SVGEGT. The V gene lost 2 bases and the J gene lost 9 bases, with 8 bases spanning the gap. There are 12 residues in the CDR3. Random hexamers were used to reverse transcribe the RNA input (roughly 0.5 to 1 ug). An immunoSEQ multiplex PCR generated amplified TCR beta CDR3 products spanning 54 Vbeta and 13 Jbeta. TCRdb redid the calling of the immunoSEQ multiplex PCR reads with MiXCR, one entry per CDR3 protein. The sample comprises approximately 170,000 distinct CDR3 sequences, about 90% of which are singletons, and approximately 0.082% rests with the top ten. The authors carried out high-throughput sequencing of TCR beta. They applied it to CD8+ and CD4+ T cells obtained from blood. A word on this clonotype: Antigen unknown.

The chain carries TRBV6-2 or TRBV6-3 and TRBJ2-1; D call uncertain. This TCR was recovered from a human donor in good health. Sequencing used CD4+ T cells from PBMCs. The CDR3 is CASSYVVGEQFF. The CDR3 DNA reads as TGTGCCAGCAGTTACGTGGTCGGTGAGCAGTTCTTC.